This is a list of T cell receptor beta chains from one sample in a study of T cell repertoires in cytomegalovirus infection. TCRdb analysed the reads with MiXCR anew, one entry per CDR3 protein. The sample contains fewer than 550,000 distinct CDR3 sequences, about 10% of which appear only once. The specimen sequenced was PBMCs. The receptor set was obtained from a human donor in good health (CMV status not recorded). Some clones in this sample may be carry-over from other donors' samples. The CDR3 runs from the conserved cysteine through the conserved F or W. Fields, in order: J gene, clone size, D gene, CDR3 length, V gene, CDR3 DNA, CDR3 protein. D genes are given only for firm matches. A clone size is listed for some rows: how often the clone was seen (once, few, many), or a class if it is expanded.

TRBJ1-2 few TRBD1 13 TRBV11-2 TGTGCCAGCAGCTCGGACAGGACCTATGGCTACACCTTC CASSSDRTYGYTF
TRBJ1-2 many - 14 TRBV12-3/TRBV12-4 TGTGCCAGCAGTAACGGTGGAATCAACTATGGCTACACCTTC CASSNGGINYGYTF
TRBJ2-5 - - 13 TRBV3-1 TGTGCCAGCAGCCAGAACGTCGGCGAAACCCAGTACTTC CASSQNVGETQYF
TRBJ2-2 many - 14 TRBV11-2 TGTGCCAGCAGTTTAAGAGGTCCTCCCGGGGAGCTGTTTTTT CASSLRGPPGELFF
TRBJ2-2 many - 14 TRBV19 TGTGCCACCAACAGGGCCGCGAACACCGGGGAGCTGTTTTTT CATNRAANTGELFF
TRBJ2-3 - - 16 TRBV2 TGTGCCAGCAGTGGAACGGACGGGAGAGATGGAGATACGCAGTATTTT CASSGTDGRDGDTQYF
TRBJ2-7 few - 14 TRBV11-2 TGTGCCAGCAGCTTAGCCCCGGAGCTCCTGGAGCAGTACTTC CASSLAPELLEQYF
TRBJ1-2 many TRBD1 17 TRBV12-3/TRBV12-4 TGTGCCAGCAGTTTCCCGGACAGGGGGCGAGAGTACTATGGCTACACCTTC CASSFPDRGREYYGYTF
TRBJ2-5 many TRBD1 15 TRBV6-5 TGTGCCAGCAGCCCAAGACAGGGGTGGAAAGAGACCCAGTACTTC CASSPRQGWKETQYF
TRBJ2-1 - TRBD2 13 TRBV3-1 TGTGCCAGCAGCCCTGCGGGAGATGGGGAGCAGTTCTTC CASSPAGDGEQFF
TRBJ2-6 - - 15 TRBV20-1 TGCAGTGCGCGGGACAGCGGATCTGGGGCCAACGTCCTGACTTTC CSARDSGSGANVLTF
TRBJ2-7 - - 14 TRBV5-1 TGCGCCAGCAGTCGCGGAGGGGCGCGGTACGAGCAGTACTTC CASSRGGARYEQYF
TRBJ2-2 many - 13 TRBV6-5 TGTGCCAGCTTTCGGACGAACACCGGGGAGCTGTTTTTT CASFRTNTGELFF
TRBJ2-1 many - 14 TRBV7-8 TGTGCCAGCAGCACTCAATGGGACACGAATGAGCAGTTCTTC CASSTQWDTNEQFF
TRBJ1-1 - - 16 TRBV20-1 TGCAGTGCTAGAGATTATCTCGGGACACTGAACACTGAAGCTTTCTTT CSARDYLGTLNTEAFF
TRBJ1-2 - - 13 TRBV9 TGTGCCAGCAGCGACGACACTTTCTATGGCTACACCTTC CASSDDTFYGYTF
TRBJ1-3 - - 15 TRBV6-1 TGTGCCAGCAGTGAAGACGGGTTGGTAGGAAACACCATATATTTT CASSEDGLVGNTIYF
TRBJ2-1 few TRBD2 16 TRBV28 TGTGCCAGCAGTTCTACGGGACTAGCGGTTTACAATGAGCAGTTCTTC CASSSTGLAVYNEQFF
TRBJ2-3 many - 15 TRBV5-1 TGCGCCAGCAGCACTGGGGGAGGGACAACAGATACGCAGTATTTT CASSTGGGTTDTQYF
TRBJ2-1 - TRBD2 16 TRBV3-1 TGTGCCAGCAGCCCCTCGCGCGCGGGGGGGGCAAATGAGCAGTTCTTC CASSPSRAGGANEQFF
TRBJ2-3 many TRBD2 14 TRBV7-2 TGTGCCAGCAGCTCGCTAGCGGGAGGAGATACGCAGTATTTT CASSSLAGGDTQYF
TRBJ2-1 few - 15 TRBV30 TGTGCCTGGAGTTCCGTGACGAGACGGGGCAATGAGCAGTTCTTC CAWSSVTRRGNEQFF
TRBJ2-2 many - 14 TRBV7-2 TGTGCCAGCAGCCTCGGTTTCCCCGCCGGGGAGCTGTTTTTT CASSLGFPAGELFF
TRBJ1-1 few - 11 TRBV11-2 TGTGCCAGCAACAGGGACGGTGAAGCTTTCTTT CASNRDGEAFF
TRBJ2-7 many TRBD2 18 TRBV19 TGTGCCAGTAGCGCTCGACACGGACTAGCGGGAGGGTCCTACGAGCAGTACTTC CASSARHGLAGGSYEQYF
TRBJ1-1 - - 15 TRBV3-1 TGTGCCAGCAGCCAACCGGTCTCCCGGAACACTGAAGCTTTCTTT CASSQPVSRNTEAFF
TRBJ2-2 many - 14 TRBV7-9 TGTGCCAGCAGCTTAGCGGGTCTACACGGGGAGCTGTTTTTT CASSLAGLHGELFF
TRBJ1-5 few - 14 TRBV12-3/TRBV12-4 TGTGCCAGCAGTTTAGGCTTCGGTGGACAGCCCCAGCATTTT CASSLGFGGQPQHF
TRBJ1-4 many - 15 TRBV12-3/TRBV12-4 TGTGCCAGCATCTCCGCATTGACGCCTAATGAAAAACTGTTTTTT CASISALTPNEKLFF
TRBJ2-7 many - 13 TRBV7-2 TGTGCCAGCAGCCGCACAGGTTCTGGCGAGCAGTACTTC CASSRTGSGEQYF
TRBJ2-7 many - 14 TRBV7-2 TGTGCCAGCAGCTTTGGTGTGCAGGGCAACGAGCAGTACTTC CASSFGVQGNEQYF
TRBJ2-1 many TRBD2 14 TRBV7-2 TGTGCCAGCAGCTTCACTAGCGGGAGCAATGAGCAGTTCTTC CASSFTSGSNEQFF
TRBJ1-2 - TRBD1 13 TRBV7-8 TGTGCCAGCAGCCGACAGGGAAGGGATGGCTACACCTTC CASSRQGRDGYTF
TRBJ2-5 many - 13 TRBV12-3/TRBV12-4 TGTGCCAGCAGTCGACAAGTTCAAGAGACCCAGTACTTC CASSRQVQETQYF
TRBJ2-5 - - 13 TRBV3-1 TGTGCCAGCAGCCAAGCCGCGGGAGAGACCCAGTACTTC CASSQAAGETQYF
TRBJ1-2 few - 14 TRBV6-5 TGTGCCAGCAGTTACTCGTCAGGGCTTGGAGGCTACACCTTC CASSYSSGLGGYTF
TRBJ1-1 many TRBD1 17 TRBV5-4 TGTGCCAGCAGCTTGGACGGGACAGCCCCCATGAACACTGAAGCTTTCTTT CASSLDGTAPMNTEAFF
TRBJ1-2 many TRBD1 16 TRBV7-9 TGTGCCAGCAGTCCCGGGACAGGGGCAGTTAACTATGGCTACACCTTC CASSPGTGAVNYGYTF
TRBJ2-1 - TRBD2 16 TRBV7-9 TGTGCCAGCAGCTCCGACCTAGCGGGTATATACAATGAGCAGTTCTTC CASSSDLAGIYNEQFF
TRBJ2-3 - TRBD2 16 TRBV27 TGTGCCAGCAGTCCCAACGGGGGGGCAAGGACAGATACGCAGTATTTT CASSPNGGARTDTQYF
TRBJ2-3 few TRBD2 20 TRBV2 TGTGCCAGCATCCAGGGGGCACTTCCTTTTCTAGCGGGAGATGGAGATACGCAGTATTTT CASIQGALPFLAGDGDTQYF
TRBJ2-5 few TRBD1 16 TRBV3-1 TGTGCCAGCAGCCCCACTTCCGGGACAGGGAGAGAGACCCAGTACTTC CASSPTSGTGRETQYF
TRBJ2-7 - - 14 TRBV20-1 TGCAGTGCTAGAGAAACCTACAGGGCCCACGAGCAGTACTTC CSARETYRAHEQYF
TRBJ1-1 many - 13 TRBV9 TGTGCCAGCAGCGTAGCCCAGACAACTGAAGCTTTCTTT CASSVAQTTEAFF
TRBJ1-6 many - 17 TRBV7-2 TGTGCCAGCAGCTTAGGCTCTGGACAACTTAGGAATTCACCCCTCCACTTT CASSLGSGQLRNSPLHF
TRBJ2-3 few - 15 TRBV9 TGTGCCAGCAGCGTAGGATCGTTACCCACAGATACGCAGTATTTT CASSVGSLPTDTQYF
TRBJ2-1 many - 15 TRBV7-9 TGTGCCAGCAGCTTAGGGCTTGTAACAGGACAGGAGCAGTTCTTC CASSLGLVTGQEQFF
TRBJ2-6 - - 19 TRBV9 TGTGCCAGCAGCGTTACTAGAAATTACGGACGCTCTGGGGCCAACGTCCTGACTTTC CASSVTRNYGRSGANVLTF
TRBJ1-3 many - 16 TRBV7-2 TGTGCCAGCAGCCCCCAGGGACGGATCTCTGGAAACACCATATATTTT CASSPQGRISGNTIYF
TRBJ1-1 many - 13 TRBV7-2 TGTGCCAGCAGCTCCCCAATCCTGGGTGAAGCTTTCTTT CASSSPILGEAFF
TRBJ2-5 many TRBD2 15 TRBV27 TGTGCCAGCAGTTCCCGGACTCGGGAGGGGGAGACCCAGTACTTC CASSSRTREGETQYF
TRBJ2-3 many TRBD1 16 TRBV10-3 TGTGCCATCAGTGAGGGACAGGGGGCGAGGATGGATACGCAGTATTTT CAISEGQGARMDTQYF
TRBJ2-5 many - 14 TRBV7-2 TGTGCCAGCAGCCCTCTTGGGGGGATTGAGACCCAGTACTTC CASSPLGGIETQYF